A single sample is the source of the 22 T cell receptor beta chains below, sequenced in a study of shared clonotypes between healthy human individuals (dated by TCRdb to the early 2020s). Preparation of the library involved the immunoSEQ multiplex PCR assay. This immuneACCESS table, as held by TCRdb, lists in-frame sequences with V and J called but not all clones. Of the missing ones, under half trace to an unresolved V gene in checked studies; the others have no known cause. The sample table shows 760,000 or so clones, and just over 95% are seen once. Clones ranked in the top ten supply 0.2% to 0.25% of the sample. CD8 naive samples were obtained by positive selection for CCR7 among CD45RO-negative cells, yielding a CD45RA+CCR7+ population from which TemRA cells were excluded. Sequenced: naive CD8+ T cells sorted from blood. The cell subset or site label of this sample denotes: CD45RA+CCR7+. The source of these receptors is a young man in good health.

The gene calls are TRBV5-4 and TRBJ2-1; D is possibly TRBD2 (5 bases). CDR3 length equals 14 residues. The V and J ends lost 4 bases and 0 bases respectively, with 8 bases between them. Germline lookup yields CDR1 SGHNT and CDR2 YYREEE (reference sequence). The CDR3 DNA is TGTGCCAGCAGCGTCCGGGACTCCTACAATGAGCAGTTCTTC. Protein sequence: CASSVRDSYNEQFF. Based on the CDR3 plus reference TRBV5-4 and TRBJ2-1, the full variable domain is ETGVTQSPTHLIKTRGQQVTLRCSSQSGHNTVSWYQQALGQGPQFIFQYYREEENGRGNFPPRFSGLQFPNYSSELNVNALELDDSALYLCASSVRDSYNEQFFGPGTRLTVL.

This chain connects TRBV6-5 to TRBJ2-1; a possible D gene is TRBD2 (5 bases). Trimming stripped 2 bases from V and 0 bases from J, with 11 bases between. Germline lookup yields CDR1 MNHEY and CDR2 SVGAGI. The CDR3 is 16 residues long. CDR3 sequence reads: CASSYKDFPSYNEQFF. DNA for the CDR3: TGTGCCAGCAGTTACAAGGACTTCCCCTCCTACAATGAGCAGTTCTTC.

The V gene is TRBV28, the J gene TRBJ2-1; D is uncertain. Germline-derived CDR1 and CDR2 are MDHEN and SYDVKM. The CDR3 is 15 residues long. Trimming stripped 5 bases from V and 5 bases from J, with 16 bases between. The CDR3 here is CASSNRAGLDNEQFF. In DNA form, the CDR3 reads TGTGCCAGCAGTAACAGAGCTGGGTTAGACAATGAGCAGTTCTTC.

The genes are TRBV4-3 and TRBJ1-4, with TRBD1 matching over 7 bases. The germline V gene has CDR1 LGHNA and CDR2 YSLEER. V lost 0 bases and J lost 8; bases outside the gene matches: 6. This CDR3 contains 15 residues. Written as DNA, the CDR3 is TGCGCCAGCAGCCAAGACAGGGGGAGAGGAGAAAAACTGTTTTTT. Its protein is CASSQDRGRGEKLFF.

The chain links TRBV16 to TRBJ1-4, with a possible D match to TRBD1 (5 bases). CDR1 is KGHSY and CDR2 is FQNENV in the germline V gene. Trimming removed 4 bases at V and 7 bases at J, with 19 bases between. The CDR3 extends over 16 amino acids. CDR3 coding DNA: TGTGCCAGCAGCCTACCGCACAGGACTTCTGGTGAAAAACTGTTTTTT. Its translation is CASSLPHRTSGEKLFF. The full variable domain, with the rest looked up from reference TRBV16 and TRBJ1-4, is GEEVAQTPKHLVRGEGQKAKLYCAPIKGHSYVFWYQQVLKNEFKFLISFQNENVFDETGMPKERFSAKCLPNSPCSLEIQATKLEDSAVYFCASSLPHRTSGEKLFFGSGTQLSVL.

This chain connects TRBV7-9 to TRBJ2-5; D gene ambiguous. V lost 3 bases and J lost 5, with 13 bases in between. The CDR3 is 14 amino acids. Germline V CDR1 and CDR2: SEHNR, FQNEAQ (reference sequence). CDR3 protein: CASSFLPSRETQYF. DNA of the CDR3: TGTGCCAGCAGCTTTCTCCCCAGTAGGGAGACCCAGTACTTC.

V is TRBV19 and J is TRBJ2-1, with TRBD2 matching 13 bases. The CDR3 spans 16 residues. Germline V gives CDR1 LNHDA, CDR2 SQIVND (reference sequence). Trimming took 3 bases from V and 3 from J; bases not matched to a gene: 2. CDR3 DNA sequence: TGTGCCAGTAGTATCGGGACTAGCGGGATCTACAATGAGCAGTTCTTC. Translated, it gives CASSIGTSGIYNEQFF.

The chain has TRBV4-1 and TRBJ2-7; 9 bases agree with TRBD2. The CDR3 sequence is 14 residues long. The ends lost 3 bases at V and 2 bases at J; junction bases unmatched: 2. CDR1 and CDR2 from the germline V gene are MGHRA and YSYEKL. The CDR3 loop reads CASSQGTSTYEQYF. CDR3 nucleotides: TGCGCCAGCAGCCAGGGGACTAGCACCTACGAGCAGTACTTC.

This chain uses TRBV4-3 with TRBJ2-7, with 10 bases lining up with TRBD1. The junction had 5 bases not matched to a gene; V was cut back by 0 bases and J by 6 bases. Germline V gives CDR1 LGHNA, CDR2 YSLEER. This CDR3 is built from 15 residues. This chain's CDR3 is CASSQDRGQGREQYF. CDR3 DNA sequence: TGCGCCAGCAGCCAAGATAGGGGACAGGGGCGCGAGCAGTACTTC.

The gene calls are TRBV5-1 and TRBJ1-2; TRBD1 matches at 9 bases. Trimming at V came to 2 bases and at J to 8 bases, leaving 16 bases not matched to a gene. CDR3 length: 17 amino acids. CDR1 and CDR2 (germline): SGHRS, YFSETQ. The DNA for the CDR3 is TGCGCCAGCAGCTTAACCGGGACAGGGAGGATAAGGGGCGGCTACACCTTC. It is translated as CASSLTGTGRIRGGYTF.

This chain links TRBV5-1 with TRBJ2-7; the match to TRBD1 covers 9 bases. Trimming removed 3 bases from V and 2 bases from J; junction bases left unmatched: 3. The CDR3 is 14 residues long. Germline CDR1 and CDR2: SGHRS and YFSETQ. DNA for the CDR3: TGCGCCAGCAGCTCCACAGGGGGCACCTACGAGCAGTACTTC. Encoded protein: CASSSTGGTYEQYF.

The J gene is TRBJ1-2, the V gene TRBV11-2, with D maybe TRBD1 (6 bases). With 11 bases removed from V and 6 bases from J, the gap between germline ends came to 22 bases. This CDR3 comprises 14 residues. In germline, CDR1 is SGHAT, CDR2 FQNNGV. The CDR3 sequence: CAFSPTQGLDGYTF. The CDR3 DNA reads as TGTGCCTTTAGCCCAACGCAGGGGTTGGATGGCTACACCTTC.

CDR3 DNA: TGTGCCAGCTCACCAGCCCTTGCGGATACGCAGTATTTT. Its translation is CASSPALADTQYF. The V call is TRBV18, the J call TRBJ2-3; D is ambiguous. Trimming took off 2 bases at V and 6 bases at J, with 9 bases between the two ends. The CDR3 is 13 residues long. Germline loops: CDR1 KGHSH, CDR2 LQKENI.

This clone was found a few times. This sequence joins TRBV2 and TRBJ2-3, with 15 bases that match TRBD2. The germline gives CDR1 SNHLY, CDR2 FYNNEI. The CDR3 is 20 residues long. V lost 8 bases, J lost 2 bases, and 17 bases stayed unmatched. The CDR3 region is CASSYSGLAGGGEITDTQYF. The CDR3 DNA follows: TGTGCCAGCTCGTACTCGGGACTAGCGGGAGGAGGGGAGATCACAGATACGCAGTATTTT.

The J gene is TRBJ2-7, the V gene TRBV13; TRBD1 might be the D (5 bases). Germline assignment: CDR1 PRHDT and CDR2 FYEKMQ (reference sequence). The germline V and J ends were trimmed by 2 bases and 2 bases, with 7 bases remaining between them. The CDR3 covers 13 residues. The CDR3 nucleotides read TGTGCCAGCAGCTTACAGGGAACCTACGAGCAGTACTTC. It codes for CASSLQGTYEQYF.

The gene calls are TRBV29-1 and TRBJ2-3; 10 bases map to TRBD2. Germline V gene data show CDR1 as SQVTM and CDR2 as ANQGSEA. The ends lost 5 bases at V and 3 bases at J; junction bases unmatched: 14. This CDR3 region has 17 residues. The CDR3 region is CSVTTTLAGERTDTQYF. In DNA, the CDR3 is TGCAGCGTTACTACTACCCTAGCGGGAGAAAGGACAGATACGCAGTATTTT.

The chain joins TRBV15 to TRBJ2-6, with D perhaps TRBD2 (6 bases). This CDR3 is built from 17 residues. Germline values: CDR1 LNHNV, CDR2 YYDKDF (reference sequence). The germline V and J ends were trimmed by 8 bases and 0 bases, with 17 bases remaining between them. CDR3 loop: CATYPRGIGSGANVLTF. The CDR3 bases are TGTGCCACCTACCCTCGCGGGATTGGCTCTGGGGCCAACGTCCTGACTTTC.

The gene calls are TRBV18 and TRBJ2-1; D is possibly TRBD2 (5 bases). CDR1 is KGHSH and CDR2 is LQKENI in the germline V gene. Trimming pared 1 base from V and 6 bases from J, leaving 16 bases between. This CDR3 comprises 16 residues. The CDR3 here is CASSPLSGPAGNEQFF. CDR3 sequence (DNA): TGTGCCAGCTCACCACTATCTGGACCGGCGGGCAATGAGCAGTTCTTC.

The CDR3 sequence: CASSLDGLPLAEQYF. The CDR3 nucleotides read TGTGCCAGCAGTTTAGATGGACTTCCTTTGGCCGAGCAGTACTTC. The chain has TRBV27 and TRBJ2-7, with TRBD2 as a possible D gene (5 bases). From germline, CDR1 is MNHEY and CDR2 SMNVEV (reference sequence). The CDR3 spans 15 residues. V lost 2 bases and J lost 6, with 17 bases in between.

The V gene is TRBV7-8, the J gene TRBJ2-7, with TRBD2 identical over 11 bases. In germline, CDR1 is SGHVS, CDR2 FQNEAQ. CDR3 length: 16 amino acids. With V trimmed by 1 base and J by 9 bases, 11 bases remained unmatched. Here the CDR3 DNA reads TGTGCCAGCAGCTTAGACCCCGGAACTAGCGGGAGTCGGCAGTACTTC. This gives the protein CASSLDPGTSGSRQYF.

This chain joins TRBV25-1 and TRBJ2-1; TRBD1 matches at 9 bases. Germline-derived CDR1 and CDR2 are MGHDK and SYGVNS. This CDR3 has 14 residues. J lost 6 bases, V lost 5 bases, and 5 bases had no gene match. DNA of the CDR3: TGTGCCAGCAGTAGGACAGGGGCCTTCAATGAGCAGTTCTTC. Protein sequence: CASSRTGAFNEQFF.

This rearrangement joins TRBV4-1 to TRBJ1-1; D is perhaps TRBD1 (6 bases). The germline V and J ends were trimmed by 0 bases and 1 base, with 15 bases remaining between them. The germline V gene has CDR1 MGHRA and CDR2 YSYEKL. This CDR3 contains 17 residues. The CDR3 nucleotides are TGCGCCAGCAGCCAAGAGGGGCAGGGGATGAGGAACACTGAAGCTTTCTTT. It yields the protein CASSQEGQGMRNTEAFF.